This T cell receptor (beta chain) was recovered during a study of CD8 T cells in Susac syndrome. V lost 6 bases to trimming and J lost 3 bases; unmatched junction nucleotides: 7. Germline loops: CDR1 SGHRS, CDR2 YFSETQ. This CDR3 has 14 amino acids. Reverse transcription of roughly 0.5 to 1 ug RNA was performed with random hexamers. Each CDR3 protein gets one entry after TCRdb re-called the immunoSEQ multiplex PCR reads with MiXCR. The sample lists over 95,000 distinct CDR3 sequences, around 90% occurring once. As controls, healthy donors matched for age and sex were used. V is TRBV5-1 and J is TRBJ2-5; 8 nucleotides agree with TRBD1. This TCR came from a human donor in good health. The sequenced material came from CD4+ T cells from PBMCs. The CDR3 is CASTSGTGEETQYF. DNA for the CDR3: TGCGCCAGCACCTCCGGGACAGGAGAAGAGACCCAGTACTTC.